The 17 T cell receptor beta chains given below trace back to one sample, sequenced in a study of shared clonotypes between healthy human individuals. The protocol was immunoSEQ multiplex PCR, while the TCRdb copy is restricted to in-frame clones and leaves out a portion. The data contain roughly 2,500,000 clones, 93% of them singletons. Material for sequencing was naive CD4+ T cells from PBMCs. Described subset: CD45RA+ positively selected. Receptor source: a man aged 18 to 35 in good health. Some clones in this sample may be carry-over from other donors' samples.

The chain links TRBV2 to TRBJ1-6; D is ambiguous. V lost 8 bases, J lost 9 bases, and 17 bases lay in between. CDR3 length: 14 residues. The germline gives CDR1 SNHLY, CDR2 FYNNEI. CDR3 protein: CASLQAGIGSPLHF. CDR3 in DNA: TGTGCCAGCCTTCAGGCGGGGATTGGTTCACCCCTCCACTTT.

The rearrangement joins TRBV28 to TRBJ2-2, with 7 nucleotides matching TRBD2. The CDR3 is made up of 13 amino acids. The germline CDR1 and CDR2 sequences are MDHEN and SYDVKM. J was trimmed by 6 bases and V by 2 bases; bases with no gene match: 0. Written as DNA, the CDR3 is TGTGCCAGCAGTTTAAGCGGGGCCGGGGAGCTGTTTTTT. Translated, it gives CASSLSGAGELFF.

The rearrangement uses TRBV28 and TRBJ2-1, with 12 nucleotides matching TRBD2. After removal of 8 bases from V and 8 bases from J, the junction contained 4 bases not matched to a gene. The germline V gene has CDR1 MDHEN and CDR2 SYDVKM. CDR3 length equals 13 residues. CDR3: CASHGTSGYEQFF. CDR3 nucleotides: TGTGCCAGCCATGGGACTAGCGGGTATGAGCAGTTCTTC.

This clone was seen only once. This sequence joins TRBV6-6 and TRBJ2-5; the match to TRBD1 covers 11 bases. CDR3 length: 16 amino acids. CDR1 is MNHNY and CDR2 is SVGAGI in the germline V gene (reference sequence). Trimming at V came to 6 bases and at J to 5 bases, leaving 11 bases not matched to a gene. This CDR3 reads CASSYGDRGFGETQYF. The DNA for the CDR3 is TGTGCCAGCAGCTATGGGGACAGGGGGTTCGGGGAGACCCAGTACTTC.

Comments on this clone: Other DNA sequences of this sample code for an identical CDR3. J is TRBJ2-7 and V is TRBV2, with D unclear. In germline, CDR1 is SNHLY, CDR2 FYNNEI. The length of the CDR3 is 12 residues. The germline V and J ends were trimmed by 4 bases and 3 bases, with 7 bases remaining between them. In nucleotides, the CDR3 is TGTGCCAGCAGTGGGCAGAACTACGAGCAGTACTTC. This codes for CASSGQNYEQYF. Combining the CDR3 with reference TRBV2 and TRBJ2-7 gives the whole variable domain EPEVTQTPSHQVTQMGQEVILRCVPISNHLYFYWYRQILGQKVEFLVSFYNNEISEKSEIFDDQFSVERPDGSNFTLKIRSTKLEDSAMYFCASSGQNYEQYFGPGTRLTVT.

This chain uses TRBV5-1 with TRBJ2-1; 9 bases are shared with TRBD1. The CDR3 covers 16 residues. V lost 0 bases to trimming and J lost 1 base; unmatched junction nucleotides: 2. Per the germline V gene, CDR1 is SGHRS and CDR2 is YFSETQ. The CDR3 sequence is CASSLDRGHSYNEQFF. The CDR3 nucleotides read TGCGCCAGCAGCTTGGACAGGGGGCATTCCTACAATGAGCAGTTCTTC.

The CDR3 spells CASSSRGEGDTQYF. In nucleotides, the CDR3 is TGTGCCAGCAGCTCCAGGGGAGAAGGCGATACGCAGTATTTT. The chain links TRBV28 to TRBJ2-3, with D perhaps matching TRBD1 (6 bases). Germline V lookup: CDR1 MDHEN, CDR2 SYDVKM. This CDR3 comprises 14 residues. V lost 6 bases and J 6 bases, leaving 16 bases between the germline ends.

This clone was recorded once. The rearrangement uses TRBV11-2 and TRBJ2-5, with a weak D call TRBD2 (5 bases). The CDR3 is made up of 15 amino acids. Trimming cost V 2 bases and J 1 base, with 11 bases left between them. Germline CDR1 reads SGHAT; CDR2 reads FQNNGV. The DNA for the CDR3 is TGTGCCAGCAGCTTATACGGGGTAGCCCAAGAGACCCAGTACTTC. Translating it yields CASSLYGVAQETQYF.

This clone was observed a handful of times. The V gene is TRBV19, the J gene TRBJ1-5, with D possibly matching TRBD1 (6 bases). The CDR3 runs to 14 residues. V dropped 4 bases and J dropped 5 bases, with 12 bases sitting between them. Germline V CDR1 and CDR2: LNHDA, SQIVND (reference sequence). The CDR3 DNA is TGTGCCAGTAGTACCTACAAGGGGGATCAGCCCCAGCATTTT. It specifies CASSTYKGDQPQHF.

The gene calls are TRBV2 and TRBJ2-7; D perhaps matches TRBD1 (6 bases). Trimming pared 5 bases from V and 3 bases from J, leaving 8 bases between. From germline, CDR1 is SNHLY and CDR2 FYNNEI. The CDR3 covers 12 residues. The CDR3 is CASSTGYYEQYF. The CDR3 DNA sequence: TGTGCCAGCAGTACAGGGTACTACGAGCAGTACTTC. Complete variable domain (other parts from reference TRBV2 and TRBJ2-7): EPEVTQTPSHQVTQMGQEVILRCVPISNHLYFYWYRQILGQKVEFLVSFYNNEISEKSEIFDDQFSVERPDGSNFTLKIRSTKLEDSAMYFCASSTGYYEQYFGPGTRLTVT.

This chain joins TRBV5-1 and TRBJ2-7; 7 bases are a match to TRBD2. CDR3 length equals 15 residues. The V segment lost 7 bases and the J segment 0 bases; nucleotides outside the gene matches: 10. Germline V gene sequence: CDR1 SGHRS, CDR2 YFSETQ. CDR3: CASARGSGDSYEQYF. CDR3 nucleotides: TGCGCCAGCGCCCGAGGGAGCGGGGACTCCTACGAGCAGTACTTC.

The chain combines TRBV28 with TRBJ1-2; D may be TRBD1 (6 bases). Germline V CDR1 and CDR2: MDHEN, SYDVKM. Trimming pared 5 bases from V and 2 bases from J, leaving 18 bases between. The CDR3 has 16 amino acids. CDR3 residues: CASSPPSTGANYGYTF. As DNA, the CDR3 is TGTGCCAGCAGTCCCCCATCGACAGGCGCAAACTATGGCTACACCTTC.

The J gene is TRBJ2-3, the V gene TRBV9; TRBD2 aligns across 9 bases. The germline CDR1 and CDR2 sequences are SGDLS and YYNGEE. The CDR3 spans 17 residues. V lost 3 bases, J lost 4 bases, and 12 bases stayed unmatched. This chain's CDR3 is CASSALGGSGSPDTQYF. CDR3 sequence (DNA): TGTGCCAGCAGCGCCCTCGGGGGTAGCGGGAGCCCAGATACGCAGTATTTT.

CDR3 in DNA: TGCAGCGTTCGGGGGGGGCAAGAGACCCAGTACTTC. Protein product: CSVRGGQETQYF. This rearrangement joins TRBV29-1 to TRBJ2-5; the match to TRBD2 covers 8 bases. In germline, CDR1 is SQVTM, CDR2 ANQGSEA. V trimming: 5 bases; J trimming: 2 bases; junction bases outside the gene matches: 1. The CDR3 loop spans 12 amino acids.

This sequence joins TRBV2 and TRBJ2-4; a possible D gene is TRBD1 (6 bases). Trimming took off 1 base at V and 8 bases at J, with 9 bases between the two ends. Looked up from germline, CDR1 is SNHLY and CDR2 is FYNNEI. The CDR3 has 13 residues. The CDR3 DNA reads TGTGCCAGCAGTGAAGACAGGGTTGACATTCAGTACTTC. Amino acids: CASSEDRVDIQYF.

This chain links TRBV6-1 with TRBJ1-2, with D possibly being TRBD1 (5 bases). Germline V gene data show CDR1 as MNHNS and CDR2 as SASEGT. This CDR3 has 12 amino acids. V gave up 6 bases and J gave up 4 bases, with 9 bases separating them. The DNA of the CDR3 is TGTGCCAGCAGCTGGGGGAGCTATGGCTACACCTTC. Encoded protein: CASSWGSYGYTF.

The chain uses TRBV7-2 and TRBJ2-1, with D tentatively TRBD1 or TRBD2 (5 bases each). The CDR3 sequence is 13 residues long. The germline V and J ends were trimmed by 5 bases and 8 bases, with 13 bases remaining between them. Germline CDR1 and CDR2: SGHTA and FQGNSA. For the CDR3, the DNA is TGTGCCAGCAGCCGTCCCGGGACGTATGAGCAGTTCTTC. It specifies CASSRPGTYEQFF.